Sequencing of this T cell receptor (beta chain) was carried out in a study of blood T cell repertoires in COVID-19. Study-wide context: Donors in the United States, Italy and Spain gave samples during acute or convalescent COVID-19.

Germline CDR1 and CDR2: SGHDT and YYEEEE. This CDR3 has 15 amino acids. J was trimmed by 0 bases and V by 4 bases; bases with no gene match: 1. Per the original data handling: Estimated nucleated cell counts came from reference gene primer amplification. Profiling relied on immunoSEQ multiplex PCR, and the TCRdb table lists in-frame clones only, not all of them. V and J calls and clone size are given by that table; D and trimming were obtained from the DNA. Here the sample spans 450,000 to 500,000 clones, approximately 83% being singletons. The chain combines TRBV5-6 with TRBJ2-6; 7 bases are a match to TRBD1. The TCR was taken from a human donor in a cohort sampled during active COVID-19. The specimen sequenced was peripheral blood. CDR3 sequence: CASSGQVSGANVLTF. The CDR3 region has the DNA TGTGCCAGCAGCGGACAGGTCTCTGGGGCCAACGTCCTGACTTTC.